Sequencing of this T cell receptor (beta chain) was carried out in a study of T cells after yellow fever vaccination. Study context: Some fractions had low cell numbers, and these were prepared with SMART-Seq v4 Ultra Low Input. Study results and caveats: The secondary response was weaker but peaked faster, day 5 versus 15. Subsequent booster samples again held most clones from primary vaccination (96% CD4, about 90% CD8).

There are 13 residues in the CDR3. CDR1 is SEHNR, CDR2 FQNEAQ, per germline (reference sequence). The ends were cut back, 5 bases at V and 8 bases at J, with 15 bases in the middle. The study made its TCR cDNA through 5'RACE template switching. That step introduced a universal primer site along with UMIs. TCRdb processed the 5' RACE reads anew with MiXCR; each CDR3 protein has one entry. The data contain approximately 580,000 distinct CDR3 sequences, less than 20% of them singletons. This clonotype was counted between two and nine times. The target antigen is unknown. The sequencing used PBMCs, collected 5 to 6 days after the first yellow fever vaccination. V gene TRBV7-9 combines with J gene TRBJ1-1; no clear D. This receptor was taken from a man aged 18 to 30 who received the YFV17D yellow fever vaccine. The CDR3 DNA is TGTGCCAGCAGCCCTGCCGGGCAGAGCGAAGCTTTCTTT. Encoded protein: CASSPAGQSEAFF.